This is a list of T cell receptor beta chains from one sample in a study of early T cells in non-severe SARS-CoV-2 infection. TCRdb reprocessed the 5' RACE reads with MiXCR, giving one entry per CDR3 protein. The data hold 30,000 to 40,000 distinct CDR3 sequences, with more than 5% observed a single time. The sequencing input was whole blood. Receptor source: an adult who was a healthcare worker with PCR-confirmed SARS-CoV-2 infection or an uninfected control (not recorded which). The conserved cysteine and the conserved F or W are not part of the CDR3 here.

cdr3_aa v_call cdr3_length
ASSSLASYNEQF TRBV18 12
ASSRQVPYEQY TRBV6-5 11
ASSPTVRSTDTQY TRBV18 13
ASSLGGTEVF TRBV7-9 10
ASSSGQDEQY TRBV7-6 10
ASSDGLKGLYEQY TRBV7-6 13
ASSLAVGDGETQY TRBV5-4 13
ASSLGDSPLH TRBV3-1 10
ASSLEATASTDTQY TRBV7-9 14
ASSFQETQY TRBV5-1 9
ASSLAPPKTQY TRBV28 11
ASSLSYRDEQF TRBV27 11
ASTLVDLNTEAF TRBV6-4 12
SGRTGVRETQY TRBV20-1 11
ASSYWGAGAGGTQY TRBV6-5 14
ASSEDPVAGGKETQY TRBV6-1 15
SVDTGRGQETQY TRBV29-1 12
ASSDRVETQY TRBV2 10
ASSYTRGAGNTIY TRBV6-6 13
AISNSGGPQNEQF TRBV10-3 13
ASSLAAGFAF TRBV5-6 10
ASSLGGVTGANVLT TRBV11-2 14
ASSQAKGLVYNEQF TRBV3-1 14
ASRTGYGGTEAF TRBV6-6 12
ASSQDRGSVAAQH TRBV18 13
ASSLDRAYGYT TRBV18 11
ASSLHRQETQY TRBV11-2 11
AISESGQGAGYT TRBV10-3 12
SPSAGDEQY TRBV20-1 9
ASSTPAEAF TRBV28 9
ASSRPGGVNYGYT TRBV7-2 13
ASSLGWVAQETQY TRBV11-2 13
ASSQETVTEAF TRBV11-2 11
ASSPPGTPDNEQF TRBV7-9 13
ASSLGTGVSEAF TRBV28 12
ASSQSGTGGAPY TRBV14 12
ASSFGVGAGANVLT TRBV5-5 14
ASSETGILSSYNSPLH TRBV10-2 16
ASSLVDRGAHT TRBV7-8 11
SARYGQDYEQY TRBV20-1 11
ASSLAPRDTQY TRBV5-1 11
ASSLGPPGFGNTEAF TRBV18 15
AIRGSGGAGEQF TRBV10-3 12
SVEDIVPGSTEAF TRBV29-1 13
ATHSGVVAF TRBV12-3/TRBV12-4 9
ASRMGQGPYNEQF TRBV7-9 13
ASSSQHPLNEKLF TRBV6-5 13
ASSLGAEGTEAF TRBV11-3 12
ACSLLGYQPQH TRBV6-1 11
ASRAGIYETQY TRBV28 11
ASSRLGPSGANVLT TRBV3-1 14
SASRNRGDLWNTEAF TRBV20-1 15
ASSRGQETQY TRBV27 10
ASSISGTDTDTQY TRBV28 13
GVKQGVNSPLH TRBV29-1 11
ASSSGQPVYEQY TRBV3-2 12
SVATGMNTEAF TRBV29-1 11
ASSSAGASGYT TRBV5-1 11
ASSTHRDRQETQY TRBV27 13
ASNQGGTNEKLF TRBV6-5 12